The clone carrying this T cell receptor (beta chain) was picked up a small number of times. Its specificity is unknown. CDR3 length: 13 residues. V gave up 3 bases and J gave up 5 bases, with 11 bases separating them. Germline V CDR1 and CDR2: SEHNR, FQNEAQ (reference sequence). This entry is derived from a study of regulatory T cells in long-lasting Graves disease. Background on the study: Less than 3 months of antithyroid drugs had been taken by newly diagnosed Graves' patients.

Described time point: newly diagnosed GD, antithyroid drugs for less than 3 months. Preparation of the TCR library used RNA extracted from PBMCs. Peripheral blood, Nine milliliters per patient, was collected in EDTA tubes. Combining iRepertoire HTBI primers with Arm-PCR of CDR3 regions, the authors built TCR beta libraries. TCRdb passed the multiplex PCR reads through MiXCR, listing each CDR3 protein once. This table holds 550,000 to 600,000 distinct CDR3 sequences, roughly 15% found once. Points from the study as a whole: TCR diversity was lower in persistent than newly diagnosed Graves' disease.

The same sample was also used in a study of T cells in Graves' hyperthyroidism and ophthalmopathy.

This clonotype was sampled from a man younger than 35 with Graves disease. The chain carries TRBV7-9 and TRBJ2-7; D tentatively fits TRBD1 or TRBD2 (5 bases each). The sample here was peripheral blood mononuclear cells (PBMCs), taken at new diagnosis, from a patient treated with antithyroid drugs. The CDR3 DNA follows: TGTGCCAGCAGCTTGGGACCTCGTCACGAGCAGTACTTC. Translating it yields CASSLGPRHEQYF.